These 21 T cell receptor beta chains came from one sample sequenced in a study of tumor-infiltrating lymphocytes in primary liver carcinoma. Unsorted bulk tissue (roughly 19-30 mg) underwent RNA and DNA co-extraction. A primer matching the constant region was used to make TCR beta cDNA from approximately 520 ng of total RNA. Three nested multiplex PCR rounds, a slightly modified ARM-PCR, produced the libraries for TCR beta. The first two PCR rounds used TRBV1-TRBV30 forward primers with a C-beta reverse primer, roughly 11 cycles each. In TCRdb, the multiplex PCR reads were re-called with MiXCR into one record per CDR3 protein. The profile shows more than 55,000 distinct CDR3 sequences, over 65% of them singletons. The sample comprised liver tumor tissue from sampling region 2. As for subset: tumor region T2, inferior pole. These receptors were obtained from a man in his forties with primary liver carcinoma and hepatitis B virus infection.

This clonotype was counted a few times. The genes are TRBV4-2 and TRBJ2-4, with D hard to call. Looked up from germline, CDR1 is LGHNA and CDR2 is YNFKEQ. This CDR3 spans 12 amino acids. V was trimmed by 0 bases and J by 10 bases, leaving 7 bases between them. The CDR3 DNA reads TGTGCCAGCAGCCAAGATCTGGATATTCAGTACTTC. As protein: CASSQDLDIQYF.

Concerning this clonotype itself: Since the CDR3 does not end with the conserved phenylalanine or tryptophan, this likely comes from a read error. The chain has TRBV2 and TRBJ2-1; weak D call: TRBD2 (5 bases). V lost 7 bases to trimming and J lost 6 bases, with 7 bases between them. CDR3 length: 11 amino acids. Germline values: CDR1 SNHLY, CDR2 FYNNEI. The CDR3 DNA reads TGTGCCAGCACCGGGGTCAATGAGCAGTTCTCC. Translating gives CASTGVNEQFS.

Turning to this clonotype: A much larger clone sits a single nucleotide away, making a read error possible. The J gene is TRBJ2-2, the V gene TRBV5-4; 8 nucleotides match TRBD2. Germline V gene data show CDR1 as SGHNT and CDR2 as YYREEE (reference sequence). The CDR3 has 15 residues. The CDR3 DNA reads as TGTGCCAACAGCTCGACTAGCGCGAACACCGGGGAGCTGTTTTTT. Translation gives CANSSTSANTGELFF.

Details on this clonotype: An end of the junction differs from the germline gene, which may be a read error. V is TRBV29-1 and J is TRBJ1-1; TRBD1 matches 8 bases. Per germline, CDR1 SQVTM and CDR2 ANQGSEA. The CDR3 totals 15 residues. CDR3 in DNA: TGCAGTGTTGCAGGGGGCTGGAGGATGAACACTGAAGCCTTCTTT. It codes for CSVAGGWRMNTEAFF. Full variable domain (rest looked up from reference TRBV29-1 and TRBJ1-1): SAVISQKPSRDICQRGTSLTIQCQVDSQVTMMFWYRQQPGQSLTLIATANQGSEATYESGFVIDKFPISRPNLTFSTLTVSNMSPEDSSIYLCSVAGGWRMNTEAFFGQGTRLTVV.

This clonotype showed up many times. This chain connects TRBV5-1 to TRBJ1-6; 7 positions agree with TRBD1. The CDR3 is 14 amino acids. Germline V gene lookup returns CDR1 SGHRS and CDR2 YFSETQ. V shed 5 bases, J shed 11 bases, and the junction held 10 bases outside the gene matches. This chain's CDR3 is CASRAGQNVTPLHF. The CDR3 region has the DNA TGCGCCAGCAGGGCGGGACAGAATGTAACACCCCTCCACTTT. The entire variable domain, with the rest obtained from reference TRBV5-1 and TRBJ1-6, is as follows: KAGVTQTPRYLIKTRGQQVTLSCSPISGHRSVSWYQQTPGQGLQFLFEYFSETQRNKGNFPGRFSGRQFSNSRSEMNVSTLELGDSALYLCASRAGQNVTPLHFGNGTRLTVT.

The chain combines TRBV7-3 with TRBJ2-2; a weak D match, TRBD1 (6 bases). The germline CDR1 and CDR2 sequences are SGHTA and FQGTGA. This CDR3 has 19 residues. The V end lost 2 bases, the J end lost 1 base, and 20 bases lay between the germline ends. CDR3 amino acids: CASSLEGQGGIRNTGELFF. CDR3 bases: TGTGCCAGCAGCTTAGAGGGCCAAGGGGGTATACGGAACACCGGGGAGCTGTTTTTT.

The CDR3 DNA reads TGTGCCAACAGTTTAGAGATGGCACCAAAGCCCTACGAGCAGTACTTC. Amino acids: CANSLEMAPKPYEQYF. The chain carries TRBV11-2 and TRBJ2-7; D gene uncertain. V shed 10 bases and J shed 2 bases, with 24 bases lying between them. This CDR3 has 16 residues. The germline V gene encodes CDR1 SGHAT and CDR2 FQNNGV. Supplemented by reference TRBV11-2 and TRBJ2-7, the full variable domain reads EAGVAQSPRYKIIEKRQSVAFWCNPISGHATLYWYQQILGQGPKLLIQFQNNGVVDDSQLPKDRFSAERLKGVDSTLKIQPAKLEDSAVYLCANSLEMAPKPYEQYFGPGTRLTVT.

Many counts were recorded for this clonotype. The V gene is TRBV7-9, the J gene TRBJ2-7, with 7 bases aligning to TRBD1. The germline V gene encodes CDR1 SEHNR and CDR2 FQNEAQ (reference sequence). Trimming took 3 bases from V and 7 from J; bases not matched to a gene: 9. CDR3 length: 14 amino acids. The CDR3 sequence: CASSFDRDVGEQYF. The CDR3 DNA sequence: TGTGCCAGCAGCTTCGACAGGGATGTTGGGGAGCAGTACTTC.

This clonotype was seen just once. CDR3: CASNAHFAPQHF. DNA for the CDR3: TGTGCCAGCAACGCACATTTTGCACCCCAGCATTTT. The chain combines TRBV7-9 with TRBJ1-5; D not resolved. The CDR3 totals 12 residues. The germline V gene encodes CDR1 SEHNR and CDR2 FQNEAQ (reference sequence). The V end lost 7 bases, the J end lost 10 bases, and 14 bases lay between the germline ends.

This clonotype was seen ten or more times. V gene TRBV6-5 combines with J gene TRBJ2-7; tentatively, D is TRBD1 (6 bases). V lost 2 bases and J 0 bases, leaving 11 bases between the germline ends. Germline-derived CDR1 and CDR2 are MNHEY and SVGAGI. The CDR3 runs 15 residues. In nucleotides, the CDR3 is TGTGCCAGCAGTTACAAGGACAGCAGCTCCTACGAGCAGTACTTC. Encoded protein: CASSYKDSSSYEQYF.

Turning to this clonotype: At one end the junction does not follow the germline gene, possibly because of a read error. The chain employs TRBV28 and TRBJ2-5, with 8 bases lining up with TRBD2. This CDR3 region has 17 residues. Per the germline V gene, CDR1 is MDHEN and CDR2 is SYDVKM. CDR3 DNA: TGTGCCAGCAGTCTACTTGTCGGTAGCGGGATGATTGAGACCCACTACTTC. Translation gives CASSLLVGSGMIETHYF.

This clonotype has a single count. A read error may produce the germline difference seen at one junction end. This chain connects TRBV29-1 to TRBJ2-5, with 7 bases aligning to TRBD1. The CDR3 consists of 16 residues. The germline gives CDR1 SQVTM, CDR2 ANQGSEA. Here the CDR3 DNA reads TGCAGCGTTGAAGAGAAATACGGGACAGTCCAAGAGACCCAGTATTTC. This gives the protein CSVEEKYGTVQETQYF.

Note on this clonotype: A read error may account for a junction end that differs from germline. The rearrangement joins TRBV11-2 to TRBJ2-2; the D gene is possibly TRBD2 (6 bases). The CDR3 is 15 amino acids. Per the germline V gene, CDR1 is SGHAT and CDR2 is FQNNGV. For the CDR3, the DNA is TGTACCAGCAGCTTTGCGGTATCGAACACCGGGGGGCTGTTTTTT. Translating it yields CTSSFAVSNTGGLFF. Together with reference TRBV11-2 and TRBJ2-2, the CDR3 gives the full variable domain: EAGVAQSPRYKIIEKRQSVAFWCNPISGHATLYWYQQILGQGPKLLIQFQNNGVVDDSQLPKDRFSAERLKGVDSTLKIQPAKLEDSAVYLCTSSFAVSNTGGLFFGEGSRLTVL.

Points on this clonotype: With a much larger clone just one base away, this may be a read error. The rearrangement uses TRBV28 and TRBJ2-1, with D perhaps matching TRBD1 (5 bases). Germline CDR1 reads MDHEN; CDR2 reads SYDVKM. There are 17 residues in the CDR3. The CDR3: CTSTPRPAGRGYNEQFF. The CDR3 DNA follows: TGTACCAGCACACCCAGACCGGCCGGAAGGGGCTACAATGAGCAGTTCTTC.

Notes on this clonotype: The junction differs from germline at one of its ends, possibly a read error. This rearrangement joins TRBV6-1 to TRBJ2-7, with D uncertain. The CDR3 consists of 14 residues. CDR1 and CDR2 (germline): MNHNS, SASEGT. The CDR3 DNA follows: TGTGTCAGCAGTGAATCCAGGAACTCCTACGCGCAGTACTTC. As protein: CVSSESRNSYAQYF.

This clonotype was picked up a small number of times. The junction differs from germline at one of its ends, possibly a read error. The chain combines TRBV11-2 with TRBJ1-1, with D perhaps matching TRBD1 (6 bases). Looked up from germline, CDR1 is SGHAT and CDR2 is FQNNGV. The CDR3 covers 14 residues. CDR3: CAISKTQGGTEAFF. CDR3 nucleotides: TGTGCCATCAGCAAGACCCAAGGGGGGACTGAAGCTTTCTTT.

As to this clonotype: The junction departs from the called germline gene at one end, perhaps through a read error. The chain links TRBV2 to TRBJ2-7; D may be TRBD1 (6 bases). Per the germline V gene, CDR1 is SNHLY and CDR2 is FYNNEI. This CDR3 spans 15 amino acids. CDR3 sequence reads: CAGSENRAVSYDQYF. The CDR3 coding sequence is TGTGCCGGCAGTGAGAACAGGGCGGTCTCCTACGACCAGTATTTC.

The count of this clonotype is one. One junction end disagrees with the germline gene, perhaps due to a read error. This chain connects TRBV11-2 to TRBJ2-7, with D tentatively TRBD1 (5 bases). Germline CDR1 reads SGHAT; CDR2 reads FQNNGV. The CDR3 runs 14 residues. The CDR3: CASSLWQGIYEHYF. The DNA of the CDR3 is TGTGCCAGCAGCTTATGGCAGGGTATCTACGAGCACTACTTC.

This clonotype was seen only once. An end of the junction does not agree with germline; a read error may underlie this. V usage is TRBV7-8 and J usage is TRBJ2-7; a possible D gene is TRBD2 (6 bases). Germline V gives CDR1 SGHVS, CDR2 FQNEAQ. The CDR3 loop spans 17 amino acids. CDR3 amino acids: CASSLDFRDSASYQQYF. The CDR3 bases are TGTGCCAGCAGCTTAGATTTCCGGGACTCGGCATCCTACCAGCAGTACTTC. Drawing the rest from reference TRBV7-8 and TRBJ2-7, the complete variable domain is GAGVSQSPRYKVAKRGQDVALRCDPISGHVSLFWYQQALGQGPEFLTYFQNEAQLDKSGLPSDRFFAERPEGSVSTLKIQRTQQEDSAVYLCASSLDFRDSASYQQYFGPGTRLTVT.

With regard to this clonotype: Relative to the germline gene, one junction end is altered; a read error may explain this. This chain links TRBV29-1 with TRBJ2-1; D is possibly TRBD1 (6 bases). Germline V gene lookup returns CDR1 SQVTM and CDR2 ANQGSEA. This CDR3 has 12 amino acids. The CDR3 DNA reads as TGCAGCGCCCGGACAGTGGGCAATGAGCAATTCTTC. This translates into CSARTVGNEQFF.

Remarks on this clonotype: Since the CDR3 does not end with the conserved phenylalanine or tryptophan, this likely comes from a read error. The V and J genes are TRBV7-9 and TRBJ2-7; a possible D gene is TRBD2 (5 bases). Trimming shortened V by 4 bases and J by 5 bases, and 18 bases separated the two germline ends. The CDR3 length is 15 residues. Germline V gene sequence: CDR1 SEHNR, CDR2 FQNEAQ (reference sequence). CDR3 in DNA: TGTGCCAGCAGCTGGGCGGGCGCGCTTAACCACGAGCAGTACTCC. It encodes CASSWAGALNHEQYS.